Sequencing of this TCR beta chain was carried out in a study of regulatory T cells in long-lasting Graves disease (dated by TCRdb to the early 2020s). For context, the study as a whole: Persistent Graves' disease was defined as persistently positive TSH receptor autoantibodies together with antithyroid drug treatment for over 5 years. This study used TCR sequencing and RNA sequencing of peripheral blood to compare persistent Graves' disease patients against newly diagnosed Graves' disease patients. The study was registered as a clinical trial and conducted in China. A total of 33 samples underwent TCR sequencing, from some 13 patients with persistent Graves' disease and some 20 patients with newly diagnosed Graves' disease. Persistent Graves' disease patients in the clinical cohort had taken antithyroid drugs for 8 to 12 years on average. Findings and caveats that apply to the study as a whole: Only the TCR beta chain was sequenced and analyzed. A larger number of public clonotypes was shared among persistent patients (around 3,000) than among newly diagnosed patients (roughly 980). The small sample size was acknowledged by the authors as a limitation that may reduce accuracy. The study examined only peripheral blood because the primary lesion, thyroid tissue, could not be accessed. Lower TCR Shannon entropy and fewer highly expanded clones were observed in persistent Graves' disease patients than in newly diagnosed patients, which suggested clonal expansion.

The sample's time point label, in plain terms: persistent/refractory GD, antithyroid drugs over 5 years with positive TRAb. For both TCR sequencing and RNA sequencing, RNA was extracted from PBMCs in TRIzol. The diagnosis of Graves' disease was made according to American Thyroid Association guidelines. Patients were recruited from an endocrinology department in Xi'an, China. Each patient gave 7 to 9.5 milliliters of peripheral blood, collected in an EDTA anticoagulant tube. Ficoll Paque Plus density gradient separation was used to isolate PBMCs, and no additional T cell sorting was done. An Agilent 2100 Bioanalyzer and agarose gel were used to check RNA quality, while a NanoDrop 2000 measured RNA concentration. Regarding this clonotype: Its antigen is not yet known. Base qualities are missing; no much larger clone stands one base away.

Library preparation was by multiplex PCR. The sequencer was an Illumina HiSeq 4000. TCR beta libraries were built with iRepertoire HTBI primers and Arm-PCR amplification of CDR3 regions. PCR products were gel purified before sequencing. The published analysis was carried out like this. Gene usage analysis of CDR3 amino acid clonotypes relied on the roughly 60 TRBV and 15 or so TRBJ segments identified across samples. Filtered high-quality paired reads were merged into contigs using COPE and FqMerger. BLAST was used to align contigs to IMGT TRBV, TRBD and TRBJ reference genes, and CDR3 was defined according to IMGT. Clonotypes above 0.1% frequency were classified as highly expanded clones. Shannon entropy served as the measure of repertoire diversity, while the Gini coefficient captured V-J evenness. A clonotype was considered public if more than one individual shared it. TCRdb took the public reads, trimmed them with fastp at Q25, ran MiXCR for clone calling and kept in-frame beta chains. CDR3 protein duplicates are merged, each entry listing the most common genes and DNA. TCRdb, rather than the study authors, made the V and J calls. Recorded for this sample are about 660,000 distinct CDR3 sequences; roughly 30% of them occurred a single time. The ten largest clonotypes hold under 50% of the sample.

Here the sequenced sample was peripheral blood mononuclear cells (PBMCs), taken when the disease was refractory, from a patient treated with antithyroid drugs. The origin of this receptor is a female donor with Graves disease.

The nucleotide sequence is given as TGTGCCAGCAGTTATGTTGCCGGGACAGGGAATTCACCCCTCCACTTT. It codes for CASSYVAGTGNSPLHF. The chain couples TRBV6-5 to TRBJ1-6, and 9 bases in between align with TRBD1. CDR1 and CDR2, per the germline V gene, are MNHEY and SVGAGI. Including the terminal cysteine and phenylalanine, the CDR3 comprises 16 residues. The entry retains the CDR3 DNA only, 48 bases that are in frame from base 1. For this chain, trimming is 3 bases at the V end and 7 bases at the J end, and the number of junction bases without a gene match is 7.